This T cell receptor beta chain stems from a study of patients and donors after allogeneic stem cell transplantation. TCRdb recomputed calls from the RT-PCR reads with MiXCR, one row per CDR3 protein. The table has some 200,000 distinct CDR3 sequences, about 40% seen once. The CDR3 is 16 amino acids. Between the trimmed V and J ends, which lost 3 bases and 3 bases, there was a span of 18 bases. In germline, CDR1 is LNHNV, CDR2 YYDKDF (reference sequence). The chain links TRBV15 to TRBJ2-7; the D gene is possibly TRBD2 (6 bases). The sequence was obtained from a human donor who was either an allogeneic HSCT recipient or a stem cell or donor lymphocyte infusion donor (not recorded which). It is not recorded whose cells these are; they may come from a transplant donor. Sequenced input: blood, either unsorted or a sorted T cell fraction (not recorded which). This CDR3 is CATSSRWRAEDYEQYF. The CDR3 DNA follows: TGTGCCACCAGCAGCAGATGGAGGGCGGAAGACTACGAGCAGTACTTC.